This T cell receptor beta chain was recovered during a study of beta chain features in type 1 diabetes. Study-wide context: Cells sorted and examined across all samples totaled 85 million to 110 million.

Sequencing targeted expressed TCRB transcripts, as all isolated RNA had been reverse transcribed. The average output of naive, central memory and regulatory T cell samples was 3 million to 4 million reads. Libraries were prepared by immunoSEQ multiplex PCR; TCRdb keeps only in-frame clonotypes and omits some of them. The sample yields approximately 250,000 clones, roughly a tenth seen once. Sorting of CD4+ naive, central memory, regulatory and stem cell-like memory cells was performed via CD45RO/CCR7/CD25/CD127/CD95/CD27. Study results and limitations: Insertion counts at VDJ junctions were lower in type 1 diabetes patients, who also showed more deletions there. A moderate, significant TCRB CDR3 shortening appeared in type 1 diabetes across four CD4+ subsets.

On this clone: The antigen is not known. Its ends do not fully match the called genes, so a read error is possible.

Per the germline V gene, CDR1 is SSHAT and CDR2 is FNYEAQ (reference sequence). The CDR3 is 15 residues long. This clonotype was obtained from a young man with type 1 diabetes. V and J are TRBV7-7 and TRBJ2-2; 8 positions match TRBD1. The specimen sequenced was naive CD4+ T cells from blood. CDR3 in amino acids: CASSKDRDPAGELFF. The CDR3 bases are TGTGCTAGCAGCAAGGACAGGGATCCAGCCGGGGAGCTGTTTTTT.